This TCR beta chain was recorded in a study of shared clonotypes between healthy human individuals. As for this clone: Its antigen is not identified.

Overall study results and limits: Some naive CD4 clonotypes, around 5%, turned up in common across a few donors.

A CD45RA+ naive subset and a CD45RA-negative memory subset were split from CD4+ cells. Germline trimming cut 0 bases from V and 7 bases from J; bases unmatched to any gene: 9. In germline, CDR1 is SGHTA, CDR2 FQGNSA. The CDR3 is 16 amino acids. Some clones are missing from TCRdb's copy, which holds only in-frame ones; the method was immunoSEQ multiplex PCR. The table records about a million clones, roughly 75% of them present only once. The J gene is TRBJ1-3, the V gene TRBV7-2; 7 bases are a match to TRBD1. Sequencing was done on a sample of memory CD4+ T cells sorted from blood. Subset given: CD45RA-negative fraction. This receptor was taken from a man between 18 and 29 years old in good health. The CDR3 nucleotides are TGTGCCAGCAGCTTAGCACAGGGGCTGGGTTGGAACACCATATATTTT. Translated: CASSLAQGLGWNTIYF.